This T cell receptor (beta chain) derives from a study of T cells in Graves' hyperthyroidism and ophthalmopathy. Study observations and caveats: The model made its ophthalmopathy prediction, and onset followed a median roughly six months later. Most expanded thyroid clonotypes above 0.001 also appeared in blood.

The germline gives CDR1 MNHNS, CDR2 SASEGT. V was trimmed by 11 bases and J by 1 base, leaving 13 bases between them. This CDR3 comprises 13 residues. Ophthalmopathy cases met thresholds of Clinical Activity Score at least 3, NOSPECS grade at least 4 and duration under 3 months. The sample holds a few counts of this clonotype. Its antigen is still unknown. Authors of the study amplified TCR beta CDR3 regions from RNA transcripts. TCR CDR3 underwent first-round RT-PCR with the HTBI primer set. TCRdb analysed the multiplex PCR reads with MiXCR anew, one entry per CDR3 protein. The sample holds about 400,000 distinct CDR3 sequences, about 14% seen once.

The sequencing sample was made of blood. The chain couples TRBV6-1 to TRBJ2-3; D uncertain. The sequence derives from a man aged 50 or older with Graves' ophthalmopathy. The CDR3 DNA is TGTGCCTCCCCGCGGCAGGGCACAGATACGCAGTATTTT. This gives the protein CASPRQGTDTQYF.